This passage covers 9 T cell receptor beta chains from one sample sequenced in a study of PD-1 blockade in classical Hodgkin lymphoma. Autologous stem cell transplantation was followed by relapse in every patient, and brentuximab vedotin exposure varied. Researchers used magnetic negative selection to pull out pure CD4+ T cells from thawed PBMCs. The method was immunoSEQ multiplex PCR; TCRdb's version includes in-frame clones alone and lacks a portion of them. The table lists roughly 9,100 clones, about 70% of them singletons. Source: CD4+ T cells from blood, taken at baseline. The origin of the receptors is a human donor with classical Hodgkin lymphoma.

This clone was observed once. The genes are TRBV19 and TRBJ2-7, with 9 bases fitting TRBD2. The CDR3 is 13 residues long. Unmatched junction bases numbered 5, after V lost 7 bases and J lost 4 bases. Germline lookup yields CDR1 LNHDA and CDR2 SQIVND (reference sequence). The CDR3 bases are TGTGCCAGTACCCTGCGGGAGGGGTACGAGCAGTACTTC. It yields the protein CASTLREGYEQYF. The full variable domain, completed using reference TRBV19 and TRBJ2-7, is DGGITQSPKYLFRKEGQNVTLSCEQNLNHDAMYWYRQDPGQGLRLIYYSQIVNDFQKGDIAEGYSVSREKKESFPLTVTSAQKNPTAFYLCASTLREGYEQYFGPGTRLTVT.

V and J are TRBV29-1 and TRBJ2-2; TRBD1 or TRBD2 may be the D gene (5 bases each). V gave up 6 bases and J gave up 0 bases, with 14 bases separating them. The CDR3 runs 15 residues. CDR1 is SQVTM and CDR2 is ANQGSEA in the germline V gene. CDR3 in DNA: TGCAGCGTGGTAGCCGGGACCTCGAACACCGGGGAGCTGTTTTTT. It yields the protein CSVVAGTSNTGELFF.

This clone was seen a few times. The chain is built from TRBV19 and TRBJ1-2; no definite D call. Germline V CDR1 and CDR2: LNHDA, SQIVND (reference sequence). V lost 5 bases and J lost 0, with 13 bases in between. This CDR3 has 15 amino acids. The CDR3 bases are TGTGCCAGTAGTCCCGTGATCAACGCTAACTATGGCTACACCTTC. It translates to CASSPVINANYGYTF. The entire variable domain, with the rest obtained from reference TRBV19 and TRBJ1-2, is as follows: DGGITQSPKYLFRKEGQNVTLSCEQNLNHDAMYWYRQDPGQGLRLIYYSQIVNDFQKGDIAEGYSVSREKKESFPLTVTSAQKNPTAFYLCASSPVINANYGYTFGSGTRLTVV.

In this sample, this clone turned up once. In DNA form, the CDR3 reads TGTGCCAGTAACAGGGACGGGAACACTGAAGCTTTCTTT. Translated, it gives CASNRDGNTEAFF. The chain links TRBV19 to TRBJ1-1, with D tentatively TRBD1 (6 bases). The CDR3 length is 13 residues. V was shortened by 7 bases and J by 1 base, with 10 bases between the two germline ends. Germline V gives CDR1 LNHDA, CDR2 SQIVND (reference sequence).

The V call is TRBV6-6, the J call TRBJ1-2; 7 bases map to TRBD1. The CDR3 is made up of 14 amino acids. Germline lookup yields CDR1 MNHNY and CDR2 SVGAGI (reference sequence). Germline trimming cut 0 bases from V and 6 bases from J; bases unmatched to any gene: 4. The CDR3 DNA reads TGTGCCAGCAGTTACTCGAGCCAGGGGGATGGCTACACCTTC. Translating it yields CASSYSSQGDGYTF.

In its sample, this clone ranks as large. The gene calls are TRBV29-1 and TRBJ2-7; 8 positions agree with TRBD2. This CDR3 has 11 residues. The J segment lost 4 bases and the V segment lost 4 bases, leaving 0 bases of the junction unmatched. Germline CDR1 reads SQVTM; CDR2 reads ANQGSEA. The CDR3 spells CSVGGRYEQYF. CDR3 in DNA: TGCAGCGTTGGCGGGAGGTACGAGCAGTACTTC.

The V gene is TRBV5-4, the J gene TRBJ1-1, with 10 bases fitting TRBD1. The V gene end was trimmed by 0 bases and the J gene end by 6 bases; junction bases not matched to a gene: 8. Germline CDR1 is SGHNT and CDR2 is YYREEE (reference sequence). This CDR3 has 16 residues. In DNA, the CDR3 is TGTGCCAGCAGCTTGGCCGGGGGACAGGGGAGATCTGAAGCTTTCTTT. Translated, it gives CASSLAGGQGRSEAFF.

The chain has TRBV28 and TRBJ1-5; perhaps TRBD1 as D (6 bases). This CDR3 spans 15 amino acids. Trimming took 3 bases from V and 7 from J, leaving 16 bases between them. Germline CDR1 MDHEN, CDR2 SYDVKM. The CDR3 region is CASSLGHRARQPQHF. CDR3 DNA sequence: TGTGCCAGCAGTTTGGGGCACAGGGCACGGCAGCCCCAGCATTTT. The entire variable domain, with the rest obtained from reference TRBV28 and TRBJ1-5, is as follows: DVKVTQSSRYLVKRTGEKVFLECVQDMDHENMFWYRQDPGLGLRLIYFSYDVKMKEKGDIPEGYSVSREKKERFSLILESASTNQTSMYLCASSLGHRARQPQHFGDGTRLSIL.

This chain connects TRBV27 to TRBJ2-3; possible D gene TRBD2, 6 bases. The germline CDR1 and CDR2 sequences are MNHEY and SMNVEV (reference sequence). This CDR3 region has 14 residues. V was pared by 7 bases and J by 6 bases, with 17 bases between. CDR3 protein: CASNGGPRADTQYF. As DNA, the CDR3 is TGTGCCAGCAACGGAGGGCCGCGGGCGGATACGCAGTATTTT.